Given below is one TCR beta chain in context. What it binds is unknown. The protocol was immunoSEQ multiplex PCR, while the TCRdb copy is restricted to in-frame clones and leaves out a portion. The repertoire holds about 110,000 clones, roughly 90% seen once, with around 13% in the top ten. The sample is drawn from a study of T cell responses to AZD1222 COVID-19 vaccine. The germline V gene has CDR1 SGHTA and CDR2 FQGTGA. V lost 3 bases and J lost 0, with 11 bases in between. The CDR3 length is 16 residues. Study-level results: Reports say nearly half of spike-specific TCRs go after unmutated variant regions. Baseline seropositivity characterized only six or seven AZD1222 recipients. With dominance at 160-218 and 743-854, vaccine-associated CD4 TCRs spanned spike. The donor group comprised mostly white British people and more females; the analysis possibly underestimated clonal diversity.

The chain uses TRBV7-3 and TRBJ2-2; weak D call: TRBD1 (5 bases). The specimen comprised peripheral blood, sampled on day 0 of MenACWY control vaccination. The receptor was isolated from an adult in good health. CDR3 DNA: TGTGCCAGCAGCTTTAAGTGGACAACGAACACCGGGGAGCTGTTTTTT. This translates into CASSFKWTTNTGELFF.